This T cell receptor beta chain derives from a study of shared clonotypes between healthy human individuals (TCRdb year 2020). Study-wide context: Three men and two women, aged 18 to 49 years, made up the cohort. To increase sequencing depth and limit assay-specific biases, different laboratories used diverse techniques to prepare libraries and sequence TCR repertoires. The study deeply sequenced blood TCR repertoires of roughly five healthy adults to estimate repertoire size and the extent of clonotype sharing between individuals. Each donor's leukapheresis produced roughly between roughly 0.85 and 9.5 billion PBMCs. For each donor, CD4 naive and CD4 memory were each given three plates, CD8 naive was given two plates, and CD8 memory was given one plate. The paper as a whole reports these results and caveats: The small number of donors limited the genetic and exposure-history diversity represented. Pairwise subsampling led to the expectation that sequencing depth would affect the degree of clonotype sharing among donors. Around 5% of naive CD4, 3% to 4% of naive CD8, roughly 2.4% of memory CD4, and about 0.4% of memory CD8 clonotypes were shared across several donors. Larger estimated clonotype richness was generally found for naive subsets than for memory subsets. Higher generation probabilities were observed for clonotypes shared by all four sorted-subset donors than for non-shared clonotypes. Sampling was limited to blood, and TCR repertoires in tissue likely differ from TCR repertoires in blood. Incomplete sequencing was indicated by rarefaction of sorted-subset datasets, despite the large sequencing depth.

From the germline V gene, CDR1 is SQVTM and CDR2 is ANQGSEA. From the cysteine up to the phenylalanine, the CDR3 has a length of 15 residues. Only the CDR3 part of the read is kept: 45 bases, read in frame from the first base. V and J are truncated by 6 bases and 5 bases respectively, leaving an intervening sequence of 19 bases. Using the deep immunoSEQ assay, TCR CDR3 regions were amplified from genomic DNA by multiplex PCR. Extracted genomic DNA from each cell subset was distributed evenly across all wells of several immunoSEQ 96-well plates, and each plate was treated as a replicate. Each replicate PCR for sorted subsets received about 180 ng genomic DNA, equal to roughly 30,000 T cell genomes. Purified libraries were measured with a Qubit 3.0 fluorometer, size-checked on a Bioanalyzer 2100, and measured again with the KAPA Library Quantification kit. Every immunoSEQ 96-well plate was sequenced on a dedicated single-read 150-cycle Illumina NextSeq 550 flow cell. The authors processed their data as follows. Because the immunoSEQ output held only junctional sequences and lacked quality scores, the filtering could not match the filtering applied to full-length reads. Sequences were annotated with PyIR, a Python wrapper for IgBLAST v1.9, and V/J genes and CDR3 were assigned using IMGT germline references. Reads with weak V/J assignments (E-value above 1e-6), missing CDR3, stop codons, out-of-frame junctions, or ambiguous translated residues were removed. V3J clonotypes were defined by identical inferred V gene, J gene, and CDR3 amino acid sequence. The percentage overlap between two repertoires was calculated by dividing the number of shared unique clonotypes by the size of the smaller repertoire. RTK rarefaction, the Chao1 estimator, and Recon v2.1 estimates of unobserved clonotypes were used to assess repertoire richness. Generation probabilities were computed with OLGA for all TCRbeta clonotypes obtained by the gDNA method from four donors. TCRdb mirrors the immuneACCESS table, restricted to in-frame sequences. Some clones are absent from its copies; in checked studies, under half trace to an unresolved V gene, and the reason for the others is unknown. V and J calls and clone size follow that table, whereas D and trimming were derived from the DNA. In this sample the table shows 1 million to 1.3 million clones, around three quarters of which occur a single time. The ten largest clones take up roughly 0.65% of the sample.

The donors were healthy, HIV-negative adults who had no recently reported acute infections or vaccinations. Only Caucasian adults living in Nashville, Tennessee, USA were represented among the donors. CD4+ T cells were enriched by magnetic negative selection, after which naive cells were positively selected on CD45RA and the negative fraction was taken as the memory subset. Blood was obtained by leukapheresis, after which PBMCs were separated by Ficoll-Histopaque density gradient centrifugation and cryopreserved in liquid nitrogen vapor phase. Analytical flow cytometry was used to check the purity and quantity of every magnetically sorted T cell population. From each sorted fraction, genomic DNA was isolated and quantified by UV absorbance on a Nanodrop 2000c. A word on this clone: Its antigen is currently not known. No per-base quality is available; no much larger clone lies one base away.

The sequence is built from TRBV29-1 and TRBJ1-4; 5 matching bases give a weak D call of TRBD1. This sequence originates from a man between 18 and 29 years old in good health. Some clones in this sample may be carry-over from other donors' samples. Sequenced input: memory CD4+ T cells from PBMCs. Explained via the paper, the cell subset or site label denotes: CD45RA-negative fraction. The sequenced DNA: TGCAGCGTAGGCCTCGGGACCGGTCTGAATGAAAAACTGTTTTTT. It codes for CSVGLGTGLNEKLFF.